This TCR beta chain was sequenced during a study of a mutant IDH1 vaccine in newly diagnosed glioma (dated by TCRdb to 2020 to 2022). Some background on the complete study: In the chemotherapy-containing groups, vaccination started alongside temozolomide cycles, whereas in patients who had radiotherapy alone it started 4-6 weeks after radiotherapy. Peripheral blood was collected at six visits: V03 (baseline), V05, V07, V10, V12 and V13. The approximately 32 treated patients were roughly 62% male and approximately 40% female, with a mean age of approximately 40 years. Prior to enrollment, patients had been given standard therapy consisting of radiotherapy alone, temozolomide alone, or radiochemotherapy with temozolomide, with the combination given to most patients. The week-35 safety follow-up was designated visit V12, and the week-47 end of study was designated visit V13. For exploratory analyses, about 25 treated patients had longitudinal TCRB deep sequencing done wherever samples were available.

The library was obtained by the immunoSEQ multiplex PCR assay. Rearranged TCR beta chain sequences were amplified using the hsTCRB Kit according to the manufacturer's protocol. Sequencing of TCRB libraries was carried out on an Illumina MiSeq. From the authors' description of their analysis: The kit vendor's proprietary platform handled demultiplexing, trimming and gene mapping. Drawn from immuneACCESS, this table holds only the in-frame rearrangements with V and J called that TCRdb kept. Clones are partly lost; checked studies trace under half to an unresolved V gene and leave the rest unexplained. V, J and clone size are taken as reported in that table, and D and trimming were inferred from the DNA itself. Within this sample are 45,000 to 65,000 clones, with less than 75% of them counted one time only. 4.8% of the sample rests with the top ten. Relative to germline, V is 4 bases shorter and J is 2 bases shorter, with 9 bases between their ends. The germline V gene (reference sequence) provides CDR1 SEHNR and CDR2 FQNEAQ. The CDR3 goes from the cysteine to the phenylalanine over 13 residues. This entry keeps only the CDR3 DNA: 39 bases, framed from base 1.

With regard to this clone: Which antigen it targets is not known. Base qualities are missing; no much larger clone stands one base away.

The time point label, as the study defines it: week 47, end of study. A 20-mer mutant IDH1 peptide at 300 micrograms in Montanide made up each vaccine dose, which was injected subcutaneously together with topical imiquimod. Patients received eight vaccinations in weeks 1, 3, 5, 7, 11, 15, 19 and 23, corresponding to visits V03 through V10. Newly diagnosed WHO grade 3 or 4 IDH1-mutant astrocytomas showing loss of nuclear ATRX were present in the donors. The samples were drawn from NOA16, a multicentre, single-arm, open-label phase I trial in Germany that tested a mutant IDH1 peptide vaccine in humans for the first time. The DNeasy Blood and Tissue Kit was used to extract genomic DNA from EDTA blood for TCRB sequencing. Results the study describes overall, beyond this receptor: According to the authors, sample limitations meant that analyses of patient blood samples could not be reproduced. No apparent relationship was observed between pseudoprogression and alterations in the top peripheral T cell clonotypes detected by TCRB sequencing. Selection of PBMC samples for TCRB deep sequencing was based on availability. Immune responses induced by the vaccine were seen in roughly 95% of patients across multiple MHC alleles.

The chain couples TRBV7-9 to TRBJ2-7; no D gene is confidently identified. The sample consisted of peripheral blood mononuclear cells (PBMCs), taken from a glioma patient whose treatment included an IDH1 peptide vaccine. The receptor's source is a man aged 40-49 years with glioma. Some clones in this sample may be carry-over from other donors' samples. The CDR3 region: CASSSNSPYEQYF. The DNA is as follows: TGTGCCAGCAGCTCTAACAGCCCCTACGAGCAGTACTTC.